This T cell receptor beta chain was profiled in a study of OX40 agonist ivuxolimab in advanced cancers. Regarding the study as a whole: Among the lowest levels of clonal expansion were found in partial responders at 0.1-3.0 mg/kg.

This clone was found a few times. Its target is not known. TCRdb keeps only in-frame clones here, not all; method: immunoSEQ multiplex PCR. In the table there are some 70,000 clones, around 86% of which are singletons. The CDR3 is 15 amino acids. The germline V gene encodes CDR1 MNHNY and CDR2 SVGAGI (reference sequence). Trimming took 2 bases from V and 2 from J; bases not matched to a gene: 5. The sequencing here drew on CD4+ or CD8+ T cells sorted from blood, taken in a trial of the OX40 agonist ivuxolimab. The chain employs TRBV6-6 and TRBJ1-1; 7 nucleotides agree with TRBD1. The receptor comes from an adult with an advanced solid tumor such as melanoma, head and neck, liver or kidney cancer. CDR3 in amino acids: CASSYHSGGNTEAFF. Here the CDR3 DNA reads TGTGCCAGCAGTTACCATTCAGGGGGAAACACTGAAGCTTTCTTT.